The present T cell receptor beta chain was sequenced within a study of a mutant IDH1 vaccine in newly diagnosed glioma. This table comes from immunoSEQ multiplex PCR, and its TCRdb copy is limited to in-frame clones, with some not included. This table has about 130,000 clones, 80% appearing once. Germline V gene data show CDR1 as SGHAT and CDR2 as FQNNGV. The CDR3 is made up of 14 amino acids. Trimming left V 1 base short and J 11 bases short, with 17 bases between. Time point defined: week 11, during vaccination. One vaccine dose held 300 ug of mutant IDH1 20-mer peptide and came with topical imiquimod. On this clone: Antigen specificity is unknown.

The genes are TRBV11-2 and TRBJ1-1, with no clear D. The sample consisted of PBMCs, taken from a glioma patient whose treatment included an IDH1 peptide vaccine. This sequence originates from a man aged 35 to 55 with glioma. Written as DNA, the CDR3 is TGTGCCAGCAGCTTAGTAGGGCTGCGTCGTTCTGCTTTCTTT. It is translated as CASSLVGLRRSAFF.